This passage covers 17 T cell receptor beta chains from one sample sequenced in a study of CD8+ T cells in alopecia areata. Sequencing templates came from extracted RNA that was reverse transcribed into cDNA. Produced via immunoSEQ multiplex PCR; TCRdb's table is partial and in-frame only. Of 130,000 to 150,000 clones in the sample, around 47% are singletons; the top ten hold approximately 7%. The sequenced material came from CD4+ T cells sorted from blood. The receptor set was obtained from a human donor with alopecia areata.

This rearrangement joins TRBV7-9 to TRBJ2-5, with D perhaps TRBD1 (5 bases). This CDR3 contains 14 residues. V gave up 4 bases and J gave up 1 base, with 10 bases separating them. Germline V gene lookup returns CDR1 SEHNR and CDR2 FQNEAQ (reference sequence). The CDR3: CASSWGGIQETQYF. DNA of the CDR3: TGTGCCAGCAGCTGGGGCGGCATCCAAGAGACCCAGTACTTC. Variable domain in full (rest from reference TRBV7-9 and TRBJ2-5): DTGVSQNPRHKITKRGQNVTFRCDPISEHNRLYWYRQTLGQGPEFLTYFQNEAQLEKSRLLSDRFSAERPKGSFSTLEIQRTEQGDSAMYLCASSWGGIQETQYFGPGTRLLVL.

This chain uses TRBV5-1 with TRBJ1-3; D is unresolved. This CDR3 spans 14 amino acids. Trimming removed 0 bases at V and 3 bases at J, with 7 bases between. Germline V gene sequence: CDR1 SGHRS, CDR2 YFSETQ. CDR3 region: CASSLGDFGNTIYF. For the CDR3, the DNA is TGCGCCAGCAGCTTGGGGGATTTTGGAAACACCATATATTTT.

The chain combines TRBV25-1 with TRBJ2-7; 7 nucleotides line up with TRBD2. V gave up 1 base and J gave up 3 bases; unmatched junction bases: 9. The CDR3 extends over 16 amino acids. The germline gives CDR1 MGHDK, CDR2 SYGVNS. In DNA, the CDR3 is TGTGCCAGCAGTGAATCGGGAATTCGGGGGGTCTACGAGCAGTACTTC. Its protein product is CASSESGIRGVYEQYF.

The chain couples TRBV30 to TRBJ2-5; 8 nucleotides line up with TRBD2. The germline V gene encodes CDR1 GTSNPN and CDR2 SVGIG (reference sequence). The CDR3 totals 15 residues. The junction had 11 bases not matched to a gene; V was cut back by 5 bases and J by 3 bases. In nucleotides, the CDR3 is TGTGCCTGGTTCCCAATGACTAGCGTAAAAGAGACCCAGTACTTC. Translating it yields CAWFPMTSVKETQYF. The complete variable domain, with remaining parts taken from reference TRBV30 and TRBJ2-5, reads SQTIHQWPATLVQPVGSPLSLECTVEGTSNPNLYWYRQAAGRGLQLLFYSVGIGQISSEVPQNLSASRPQDRQFILSSKKLLLSDSGFYLCAWFPMTSVKETQYFGPGTRLLVL.

V and J are TRBV29-1 and TRBJ2-2, with TRBD2 matching over 7 bases. Germline lookup yields CDR1 SQVTM and CDR2 ANQGSEA. This CDR3 is built from 14 residues. The J segment lost 0 bases and the V segment lost 4 bases, leaving 2 bases of the junction unmatched. For the CDR3, the DNA is TGCAGCGTTGGGCTAGCGGCGAACACCGGGGAGCTGTTTTTT. This sequence encodes CSVGLAANTGELFF.

This clone turned up a few times. This sample also contains other DNA sequences that code for the same CDR3. The CDR3 coding sequence is TGTGCCAGCATCCTGGGGGAGACCCAGTACTTC. Residues: CASILGETQYF. J is TRBJ2-5 and V is TRBV2, with unresolved D. The CDR3 spans 11 residues. Trimming stripped 7 bases from V and 5 bases from J, with 8 bases between. The germline V gene has CDR1 SNHLY and CDR2 FYNNEI.

This clone was counted between two and nine times. V usage is TRBV4-2 and J usage is TRBJ1-2; the match to TRBD1 covers 7 bases. The CDR3 length is 14 residues. V trimming: 2 bases; J trimming: 4 bases; junction bases outside the gene matches: 4. The V gene's germline CDR1 is LGHNA and CDR2 YNFKEQ. For the CDR3, the DNA is TGTGCCAGCAGCCAAACAGGGGAGGTCTATGGCTACACCTTC. Its translation: CASSQTGEVYGYTF.

The table lists this clone with a few counts. As DNA, the CDR3 is TGCAGCGTTGTCCGGACTAGCGTAAGCGAGCAGTACTTC. Translation gives CSVVRTSVSEQYF. The rearrangement joins TRBV29-1 to TRBJ2-7; TRBD2 agrees at 9 bases. After removal of 4 bases from V and 6 bases from J, the junction contained 7 bases not matched to a gene. Germline CDR1 SQVTM, CDR2 ANQGSEA. The CDR3 consists of 13 residues.

This chain uses TRBV29-1 with TRBJ1-1; 7 positions match TRBD1. J was trimmed by 0 bases and V by 4 bases; bases with no gene match: 8. Germline-derived CDR1 and CDR2 are SQVTM and ANQGSEA. CDR3 length: 15 amino acids. The CDR3 region has the DNA TGCAGCGTTGGACAGGGACAACCTATGAACACTGAAGCTTTCTTT. This gives the protein CSVGQGQPMNTEAFF.

V is TRBV25-1 and J is TRBJ2-1, with D hard to call. This CDR3 has 11 amino acids. Germline lookup yields CDR1 MGHDK and CDR2 SYGVNS. Trimming took 3 bases from V and 5 from J, leaving 2 bases between them. CDR3 DNA: TGTGCCAGCAGTGAGGACAATGAGCAGTTCTTC. This encodes CASSEDNEQFF.

This clone was recorded once. The chain is built from TRBV7-8 and TRBJ1-1, with 7 bases matching TRBD1. CDR1 and CDR2 from the germline V gene are SGHVS and FQNEAQ. The CDR3 spans 16 residues. V shed 0 bases, J shed 1 base, and the junction held 5 bases outside the gene matches. The CDR3 loop is CASSLAPGQSNTEAFF. The CDR3 DNA follows: TGTGCCAGCAGCTTAGCTCCGGGACAGTCGAACACTGAAGCTTTCTTT.

Worth noting for this clone: Other DNA variants within this sample encode the same CDR3. The V call is TRBV29-1, the J call TRBJ2-5; no firm D call. The ends were cut back, 2 bases at V and 5 bases at J, with 6 bases in the middle. Germline CDR1 and CDR2: SQVTM and ANQGSEA. CDR3 length equals 11 residues. The CDR3 DNA sequence: TGCAGCGTTGAATTCGGGGAGACCCAGTACTTC. It translates to CSVEFGETQYF.

This chain's CDR3 is CASSMDRDYGYTF. DNA of the CDR3: TGTGCCAGCAGCATGGACAGGGACTATGGCTACACCTTC. The gene calls are TRBV7-8 and TRBJ1-2, with 8 nucleotides matching TRBD1. CDR3 length equals 13 residues. The germline CDR1 and CDR2 sequences are SGHVS and FQNEAQ. V dropped 5 bases and J dropped 3; count of bases not matched to a gene: 2.

The J gene is TRBJ2-1, the V gene TRBV7-9, with 8 bases that match TRBD2. The V gene end was trimmed by 3 bases and the J gene end by 6 bases; junction bases not matched to a gene: 13. CDR1 and CDR2 (germline): SEHNR, FQNEAQ (reference sequence). This CDR3 spans 17 amino acids. CDR3 DNA sequence: TGTGCCAGCAGCTTGGGGCCGGGACTAGTAACCACCAATGAGCAGTTCTTC. Translating it yields CASSLGPGLVTTNEQFF.

V gene TRBV30 combines with J gene TRBJ1-5, with D perhaps TRBD1 (5 bases). This CDR3 region has 13 residues. The V gene's germline CDR1 is GTSNPN and CDR2 SVGIG (reference sequence). Trimming pared 1 base from V and 3 bases from J, leaving 7 bases between. The CDR3 loop reads CAWSGGVNQPQHF. The DNA for the CDR3 is TGTGCCTGGAGTGGGGGCGTCAATCAGCCCCAGCATTTT.

This clone was counted between two and nine times. The chain uses TRBV4-1 and TRBJ2-7, with TRBD2 identical over 14 bases. This CDR3 spans 16 amino acids. Germline assignment: CDR1 MGHRA and CDR2 YSYEKL. V was clipped by 8 bases and J by 5 bases; unmatched bases: 11. CDR3 sequence reads: CASSRVGTSGSHEQYF. CDR3 DNA sequence: TGCGCCAGCTCTCGGGTGGGGACTAGCGGGAGCCACGAGCAGTACTTC.

The chain joins TRBV29-1 to TRBJ1-2; TRBD1 aligns across 8 bases. The junction had 4 bases not matched to a gene; V was cut back by 7 bases and J by 6 bases. The CDR3 is 11 amino acids. In germline, CDR1 is SQVTM, CDR2 ANQGSEA. The CDR3, as DNA: TGCAGCGCCGACAGGGGTCATGGCTACACCTTC. It codes for CSADRGHGYTF.